This T cell receptor (beta chain) was sequenced in a study of cytomegalovirus exposure and HLA in healthy donors. The overall study: The Caucasian-associated ancestry cluster contained roughly four fifths of the approximately 390 genotyped donors.

Primers for the PCR totalled 60 Vbeta and 13 Jbeta. Libraries were prepared by immunoSEQ multiplex PCR; TCRdb keeps only in-frame clonotypes and omits some of them. The repertoire consists of 120,000 to 150,000 clones, with approximately 73% occurring once and the leading ten covering 1.5% to 2%. This clone has only one observation. Antigen unknown. The donors gave bone marrow, and they were healthy. Likely unrecorded immune exposures existed in these nominally healthy donors. Study results and limitations: Later work found most CMV-associated TCR beta chains apparently HLA-restricted.

The V and J ends lost 7 bases and 6 bases, in that order; junction bases with no gene match: 9. The CDR3 loop spans 15 amino acids. From germline, CDR1 is SGHRS and CDR2 YFSETQ. The sequence was obtained from a woman younger than 35 in good health and CMV-seronegative. The sequenced material came from PBMCs. The gene calls are TRBV5-1 and TRBJ1-6; 8 nucleotides line up with TRBD1. CDR3 sequence reads: CASARDRTINSPLHF. In DNA form, the CDR3 reads TGCGCCAGCGCCCGGGACAGGACAATTAATTCACCCCTCCACTTT.